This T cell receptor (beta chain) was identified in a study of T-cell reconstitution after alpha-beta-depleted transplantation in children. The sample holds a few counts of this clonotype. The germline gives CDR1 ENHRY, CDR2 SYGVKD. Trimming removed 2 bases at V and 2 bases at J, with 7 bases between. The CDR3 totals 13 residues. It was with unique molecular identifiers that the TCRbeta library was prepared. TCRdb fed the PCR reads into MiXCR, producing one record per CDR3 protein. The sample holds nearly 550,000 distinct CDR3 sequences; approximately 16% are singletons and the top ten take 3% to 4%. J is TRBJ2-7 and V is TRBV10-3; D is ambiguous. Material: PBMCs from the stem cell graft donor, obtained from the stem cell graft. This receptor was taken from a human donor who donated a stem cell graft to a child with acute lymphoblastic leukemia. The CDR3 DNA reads TGTGCCATCAGTGAGATATCCACCTACGAGCAGTACTTC. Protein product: CAISEISTYEQYF.